The 30 T cell receptor beta chains below were found in one sample sequenced in a study of response to subunit inactivated influenza vaccine. TCRdb analysed the RT-PCR reads with MiXCR anew, one entry per CDR3 protein. The data hold fewer than 250,000 distinct CDR3 sequences, with about 15% observed a single time. Here the sequenced sample was CD8+ T cells sorted from PBMCs, taken around 5 days after vaccination. All receptors derive from a man aged 50 or older who received an inactivated influenza vaccine.

V is TRBV11-1 and J is TRBJ1-6, with TRBD1 matching 12 bases. CDR1 SGHAT and CDR2 FQDESV come from the germline V gene (reference sequence). CDR3 length: 18 residues. Trimming cost V 5 bases and J 11 bases; bases outside gene matches: 16. The CDR3: CASSPGDRGPYTETPLHF. In DNA, the CDR3 is TGTGCCAGCAGCCCCGGGGACAGGGGGCCCTACACAGAGACACCCCTCCACTTT.

V gene TRBV29-1 combines with J gene TRBJ2-7; 12 nucleotides match TRBD2. The V gene end was trimmed by 1 base and the J gene end by 3 bases; junction bases not matched to a gene: 1. CDR1 is SQVTM, CDR2 ANQGSEA, per germline. The CDR3 has 14 amino acids. The CDR3 DNA follows: TGCAGCGTTGAAGGACTAGCGGGGGTCTACGAGCAGTACTTC. Amino acid sequence: CSVEGLAGVYEQYF.

In this sample, this clonotype turned up many times. The V and J genes are TRBV12-3 or TRBV12-4 and TRBJ2-7; 9 nucleotides agree with TRBD1. This CDR3 spans 14 amino acids. The V and J ends lost 8 bases and 4 bases, in that order; junction bases with no gene match: 9. The CDR3 is CASSFRQGGYEQYF. The DNA for the CDR3 is TGTGCCAGCTCTTTCCGACAGGGGGGTTACGAGCAGTACTTC.

There are a few counts of this clonotype. J is TRBJ2-2 and V is TRBV7-6, with 7 bases lining up with TRBD1. The CDR3 is 15 residues long. Trimming removed 2 bases from V and 3 bases from J; junction bases left unmatched: 3. Germline assignment: CDR1 SGHVS and CDR2 FNYEAQ. The CDR3 nucleotides read TGTGCCAGCAGCTTACCAGGGGGTTACACCGGGGAGCTGTTTTTT. Translating gives CASSLPGGYTGELFF.

The chain uses TRBV28 and TRBJ2-1; D is perhaps TRBD1 (6 bases). Germline V gene data show CDR1 as MDHEN and CDR2 as SYDVKM. The CDR3 is 14 residues long. The V end lost 0 bases, the J end lost 6 bases, and 9 bases lay between the germline ends. The CDR3 loop reads CASSLWAGVNEQFF. The CDR3 DNA reads as TGTGCCAGCAGTTTATGGGCAGGGGTCAATGAGCAGTTCTTC. The full variable domain, in which reference TRBV28 and TRBJ2-1 provide the parts outside the CDR3, is DVKVTQSSRYLVKRTGEKVFLECVQDMDHENMFWYRQDPGLGLRLIYFSYDVKMKEKGDIPEGYSVSREKKERFSLILESASTNQTSMYLCASSLWAGVNEQFFGPGTRLTVL.

In its sample, this clonotype was seen many times. The rearrangement links TRBV10-2 to TRBJ2-1; no clear D gene. With 7 bases removed from V and 9 bases from J, the gap between germline ends came to 13 bases. Germline V CDR1 and CDR2: WSHSY, SAAADI. CDR3 length: 12 amino acids. As DNA, the CDR3 is TGCGCCAGCAACGACGGGTTTGGTGAGCAGTTCTTC. It yields the protein CASNDGFGEQFF.

This clonotype was picked up a small number of times. V and J are TRBV9 and TRBJ2-7, with D maybe TRBD2 (6 bases). Germline-derived CDR1 and CDR2 are SGDLS and YYNGEE. CDR3 length equals 14 residues. V was trimmed by 4 bases and J by 0 bases, leaving 11 bases between them. The CDR3 protein is CASSIADSSYEQYF. The CDR3 nucleotides read TGTGCCAGCAGCATAGCGGATAGCTCCTACGAGCAGTACTTC.

This clonotype was seen a few times. The chain carries TRBV20-1 and TRBJ2-1; D ambiguous. V lost 1 base and J lost 8, with 15 bases in between. The CDR3 has 14 amino acids. CDR1 and CDR2 (germline): DFQATT, SNEGSKA (reference sequence). CDR3 in DNA: TGCAGTGCTAGAGGGGCTAGTTATTATCATGAGCAGTTCTTC. This encodes CSARGASYYHEQFF.

This chain connects TRBV4-3 to TRBJ2-3; 7 bases are shared with TRBD1. The CDR3 contains 15 residues. CDR1 and CDR2 (germline): LGHNA, YSLEER. The V segment lost 4 bases and the J segment 0 bases; nucleotides outside the gene matches: 4. The CDR3 nucleotides are TGCGCCAGCAGCCTGGACAGGCGGAGCACAGATACGCAGTATTTT. This sequence encodes CASSLDRRSTDTQYF.

This clonotype was picked up many times. The gene calls are TRBV12-3 or TRBV12-4 and TRBJ2-3; 7 bases line up with TRBD1. The CDR3 runs 14 residues. The V and J ends lost 6 bases and 4 bases, in that order; junction bases with no gene match: 7. The CDR3 coding sequence is TGTGCCAGCAGCCCCCCGACAGGGTCAGATACGCAGTATTTT. This encodes CASSPPTGSDTQYF.

The V gene is TRBV9, the J gene TRBJ2-3; D gene unclear. Germline V lookup: CDR1 SGDLS, CDR2 YYNGEE. The CDR3 sequence is 15 residues long. The ends were cut back, 4 bases at V and 5 bases at J, with 17 bases in the middle. The CDR3 bases are TGTGCCAGCAGCCCCGGAAGGGCCGTAGGAGATACGCAGTATTTT. It specifies CASSPGRAVGDTQYF.

This sequence joins TRBV5-1 and TRBJ2-2; no firm D call. V was trimmed by 7 bases and J by 0 bases, leaving 10 bases between them. In germline, CDR1 is SGHRS, CDR2 YFSETQ. CDR3 length equals 14 residues. The CDR3 loop reads CASRPSSNTGELFF. DNA for the CDR3: TGCGCCAGCCGTCCCTCCTCGAACACCGGGGAGCTGTTTTTT. The whole variable domain, filled in from reference TRBV5-1 and TRBJ2-2, reads KAGVTQTPRYLIKTRGQQVTLSCSPISGHRSVSWYQQTPGQGLQFLFEYFSETQRNKGNFPGRFSGRQFSNSRSEMNVSTLELGDSALYLCASRPSSNTGELFFGEGSRLTVL.

This clonotype was observed many times. This chain joins TRBV12-3 or TRBV12-4 and TRBJ2-1; 14 bases map to TRBD2. V shed 7 bases, J shed 4 bases, and the junction held 3 bases outside the gene matches. CDR3 length: 15 residues. CDR3 sequence reads: CASTGLAGGYNEQFF. The CDR3 nucleotides read TGTGCCAGCACCGGACTAGCGGGGGGTTACAATGAGCAGTTCTTC.

The chain uses TRBV5-4 and TRBJ2-2; the D gene is possibly TRBD1 (7 bases). The CDR3 extends over 16 amino acids. V was shortened by 9 bases and J by 0 bases, with 18 bases between the two germline ends. Germline CDR1 reads SGHNT; CDR2 reads YYREEE (reference sequence). This CDR3 is CATRGGGVTNTGELFF. Written as DNA, the CDR3 is TGTGCCACCCGAGGAGGGGGCGTAACGAACACCGGGGAGCTGTTTTTT.

On this clonotype: At one of its ends the junction is not consistent with the germline gene, which may arise from a read error. The J gene is TRBJ2-5, the V gene TRBV2, with 15 nucleotides matching TRBD2. This CDR3 has 18 residues. CDR1 and CDR2 (germline): SNHLY, FYNNEI. CDR3 region: CASREDSGLAGGRETQYF. In DNA form, the CDR3 reads TGTGCCAGCAGAGAAGACAGTGGACTAGCGGGAGGGCGAGAGACCCAGTACTTC.

DNA of the CDR3: TGTGCCAGCAGCCAAGTTGGCAGAGCCTACGAGCAGTACTTC. This sequence encodes CASSQVGRAYEQYF. This chain joins TRBV14 and TRBJ2-7; D ambiguous. Per the germline V gene, CDR1 is SGHDN and CDR2 is FVKESK. V was trimmed by 1 base and J by 2 bases, leaving 9 bases between them. CDR3 size: 14 residues.

This clonotype turned up a few times. The J gene is TRBJ1-3, the V gene TRBV4-1; 7 nucleotides align to TRBD1. Per the germline V gene, CDR1 is MGHRA and CDR2 is YSYEKL. The V and J ends lost 4 bases and 4 bases, in that order; junction bases with no gene match: 7. This CDR3 comprises 15 residues. This CDR3 reads CASSRTSTGGNTIYF. As DNA, the CDR3 is TGCGCCAGCAGCCGCACCTCGACAGGGGGAAACACCATATATTTT.

This chain connects TRBV7-2 to TRBJ2-1; 7 nucleotides line up with TRBD1. Germline trimming cut 1 base from V and 4 bases from J; bases unmatched to any gene: 7. The CDR3 length is 16 residues. Germline V gene data show CDR1 as SGHTA and CDR2 as FQGNSA. For the CDR3, the DNA is TGTGCCAGCAGCTTAGAATCGGTCAGGGGGTACAATGAGCAGTTCTTC. Protein product: CASSLESVRGYNEQFF.

V gene TRBV12-3 or TRBV12-4 combines with J gene TRBJ2-4; D is unclear. Trimming stripped 6 bases from V and 4 bases from J, with 10 bases between. The CDR3 loop spans 13 amino acids. The DNA of the CDR3 is TGTGCCAGCAGCCCGGACGGGAAAAACATTCAGTACTTC. This encodes CASSPDGKNIQYF.

This clonotype came up a few times. The V and J genes are TRBV29-1 and TRBJ1-2; TRBD1 aligns across 10 bases. CDR3 length: 12 residues. Losses at the gene ends were 3 bases for V and 5 bases for J; bases not matched to a gene: 0. Germline V gene data show CDR1 as SQVTM and CDR2 as ANQGSEA. The CDR3, as DNA: TGCAGCGTTGAGGGACAGGGGTATGGCTACACCTTC. Its translation: CSVEGQGYGYTF. Together with reference TRBV29-1 and TRBJ1-2, the CDR3 gives the full variable domain: SAVISQKPSRDICQRGTSLTIQCQVDSQVTMMFWYRQQPGQSLTLIATANQGSEATYESGFVIDKFPISRPNLTFSTLTVSNMSPEDSSIYLCSVEGQGYGYTFGSGTRLTVV.

This chain uses TRBV2 with TRBJ2-6; 7 bases align to TRBD1. CDR3 length: 16 amino acids. Germline CDR1 and CDR2: SNHLY and FYNNEI. V gave up 7 bases and J gave up 4 bases; unmatched junction bases: 10. The CDR3 here is CASTKDRAGGANVLTF. CDR3 sequence (DNA): TGTGCCAGCACCAAAGACAGGGCGGGCGGGGCCAACGTCCTGACTTTC.

The chain recombines TRBV6-5 with TRBJ1-2; D possibly corresponds to TRBD1 (5 bases). Germline V CDR1 and CDR2: MNHEY, SVGAGI. The CDR3 is made up of 16 amino acids. Deletions cut 0 bases from V and 1 base from J, with 12 bases between. In DNA, the CDR3 is TGTGCCAGCAGTTACTCGTGGGGGACGAATAACTATGGCTACACCTTC. Translating gives CASSYSWGTNNYGYTF.

This clonotype has a count of ten or more. The chain combines TRBV7-6 with TRBJ2-3; either TRBD1 or TRBD2 may supply D (5 bases each). The CDR3 length is 13 residues. V was shortened by 3 bases and J by 2 bases, with 6 bases between the two germline ends. Germline V gene sequence: CDR1 SGHVS, CDR2 FNYEAQ. The CDR3 loop is CASSFGTTDTQYF. The CDR3 bases are TGTGCCAGCAGCTTCGGGACCACAGATACGCAGTATTTT. The full variable domain, in which reference TRBV7-6 and TRBJ2-3 provide the parts outside the CDR3, is GAGVSQSPRYKVTKRGQDVALRCDPISGHVSLYWYRQALGQGPEFLTYFNYEAQQDKSGLPNDRFSAERPEGSISTLTIQRTEQRDSAMYRCASSFGTTDTQYFGPGTRLTVL.

Within the sample, this clonotype is medium-sized. The chain has TRBV12-3 or TRBV12-4 and TRBJ2-1; D uncertain. CDR3 size: 15 residues. V was shortened by 6 bases and J by 2 bases, with 14 bases between the two germline ends. The CDR3 loop is CASRVDSGPYNEQFF. The CDR3 nucleotides are TGTGCCAGCAGAGTAGACTCCGGCCCCTACAATGAGCAGTTCTTC.

V and J are TRBV12-3 or TRBV12-4 and TRBJ2-5; D may match TRBD1 or TRBD2 (7 bases each). This CDR3 region has 14 residues. V shed 6 bases and J shed 3 bases, with 14 bases lying between them. The CDR3 spells CASSQAGQKETQYF. CDR3 in DNA: TGTGCCAGCAGCCAAGCGGGACAGAAAGAGACCCAGTACTTC.

The table lists this clonotype with a few counts. This chain joins TRBV12-3 or TRBV12-4 and TRBJ1-1; TRBD1 aligns across 8 bases. V lost 5 bases, J lost 11 bases, and 7 bases stayed unmatched. This CDR3 spans 12 amino acids. Written as DNA, the CDR3 is TGTGCCAGCAGTACCAGGGGGCGGGGGGCTTTCTTT. It yields the protein CASSTRGRGAFF.

This clonotype was observed at least ten times. V and J are TRBV9 and TRBJ2-7; D gene ambiguous. CDR1 is SGDLS and CDR2 is YYNGEE in the germline V gene. V dropped 3 bases and J dropped 5 bases, with 12 bases sitting between them. The CDR3 is 13 residues long. The CDR3 sequence: CASSAFLSDEQYF. CDR3 in DNA: TGTGCCAGCAGCGCATTTCTTTCGGACGAGCAGTACTTC.

This clonotype was counted a few times. This chain uses TRBV6-6 with TRBJ2-7, with D hard to call. Germline CDR1 is MNHNY and CDR2 is SVGAGI (reference sequence). V gave up 8 bases and J gave up 0 bases, with 8 bases separating them. This CDR3 spans 12 amino acids. CDR3 nucleotides: TGTGCCAGCGGAACAGTCTCCTACGAGCAGTACTTC. Its translation: CASGTVSYEQYF.

V and J are TRBV29-1 and TRBJ2-7; unclear D gene. The V and J ends lost 2 bases and 3 bases respectively, with 11 bases between them. Germline V gene data show CDR1 as SQVTM and CDR2 as ANQGSEA. This CDR3 is 13 amino acids long. The CDR3 region has the DNA TGCAGCGTTGAATCCACCTCCGGCTACGAGCAGTACTTC. It specifies CSVESTSGYEQYF.

This clonotype was observed many times. V usage is TRBV20-1 and J usage is TRBJ2-7; TRBD1 aligns across 11 bases. V was clipped by 3 bases and J by 4 bases; unmatched bases: 8. Per the germline V gene, CDR1 is DFQATT and CDR2 is SNEGSKA (reference sequence). This CDR3 spans 15 amino acids. The CDR3 DNA reads TGCAGTGCTAGGGGCCCCGGGACAGGGGGATACGAGCAGTACTTC. Protein: CSARGPGTGGYEQYF.